The present T cell receptor beta chain was sequenced within a study of cytomegalovirus exposure and HLA in healthy donors. Study summary: Prior work identified roughly 120 million unique TCR beta sequences in about 179 million T cells.

The PCR was carried out with 60 Vbeta primers and 13 Jbeta primers. Clones were read by immunoSEQ multiplex PCR, and TCRdb kept only the in-frame ones, dropping some. This sample has more than 95,000 clones; roughly 76% occur once, and the top ten carry over 2.5%. The germline gives CDR1 SGHRS, CDR2 YFSETQ. The CDR3 runs to 14 residues. V lost 2 bases to trimming and J lost 2 bases; unmatched junction nucleotides: 3. Details on this clone: Antigen specificity is unknown.

Healthy people donating bone marrow made up the donors. Study-level results: Published work reported that the classifier diagnosed cytomegalovirus status with high specificity and sensitivity. The number of N-insertions in an Asian-associated ancestry cluster was reportedly below the 666-donor mean in a later analysis.

V gene TRBV5-1 combines with J gene TRBJ2-5; 7 positions match TRBD1. This clonotype originated in a woman aged 50 to 60 in good health and CMV-seronegative. The sequenced material came from PBMCs. CDR3 sequence reads: CASSLRGQQETQYF. The CDR3 DNA sequence: TGCGCCAGCAGCTTAAGGGGACAGCAAGAGACCCAGTACTTC.